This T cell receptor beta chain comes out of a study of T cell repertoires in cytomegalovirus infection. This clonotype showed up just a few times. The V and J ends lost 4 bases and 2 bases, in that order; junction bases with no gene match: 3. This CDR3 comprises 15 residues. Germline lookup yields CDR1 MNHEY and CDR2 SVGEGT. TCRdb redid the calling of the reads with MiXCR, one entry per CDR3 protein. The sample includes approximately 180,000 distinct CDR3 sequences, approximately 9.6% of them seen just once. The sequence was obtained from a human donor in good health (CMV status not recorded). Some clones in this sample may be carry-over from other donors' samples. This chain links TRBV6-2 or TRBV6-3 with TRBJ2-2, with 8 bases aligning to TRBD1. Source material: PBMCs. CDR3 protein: CASSSTGGNTGELFF. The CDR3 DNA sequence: TGTGCCAGCAGTTCAACAGGGGGAAACACCGGGGAGCTGTTTTTT.